These 18 T cell receptor beta chains share one sample of origin, sequenced in a study of metastatic and nonmetastatic thyroid tumors. Not a single patient had been given any form of treatment at any point before undergoing thyroid surgery. TCRdb reanalyzed the PCR reads via MiXCR. The sample yields about 33,000 clones, 18% seen once. Sequenced input: blood. These receptors all stem from a male donor with papillary thyroid cancer or a benign thyroid nodule (not recorded which). Some clones in this sample may be carry-over from other donors' samples.

In regard to this clone: At one end the junction does not follow the germline gene, possibly because of a read error. The chain is built from TRBV12-3 or TRBV12-4 and TRBJ2-7, with TRBD1 as a possible D gene (8 bases). The CDR3 spans 16 residues. CDR3 in amino acids: CASSPGGQGAPYVQYF. The CDR3 region has the DNA TGTGCCAGCAGCCCCGGGGGGCAGGGGGCCCCATACGTGCAGTACTTC.

The table lists this clone with many counts. The chain has TRBV9 and TRBJ2-1; 8 nucleotides align to TRBD1. V shed 3 bases and J 0 bases; nucleotides not matched to a gene: 5. The CDR3 extends over 16 amino acids. Germline V CDR1 and CDR2: SGDLS, YYNGEE. CDR3 DNA sequence: TGTGCCAGCAGCGGAGGGACAGGCAGCTCCTACAATGAGCAGTTCTTC. Protein sequence: CASSGGTGSSYNEQFF. The full variable domain, with the rest looked up from reference TRBV9 and TRBJ2-1, is DSGVTQTPKHLITATGQRVTLRCSPRSGDLSVYWYQQSLDQGLQFLIQYYNGEERAKGNILERFSAQQFPDLHSELNLSSLELGDSALYFCASSGGTGSSYNEQFFGPGTRLTVL.

This clone was seen a handful of times. The gene calls are TRBV28 and TRBJ1-3; D is undetermined. There are 16 residues in the CDR3. In germline, CDR1 is MDHEN, CDR2 SYDVKM. Trimming left V 3 bases short and J 3 bases short, with 15 bases between. CDR3 in amino acids: CASSLGFSGSGNTIYF. In DNA form, the CDR3 reads TGTGCCAGCAGTTTGGGGTTCTCCGGCAGTGGAAACACCATATATTTT.

The chain is built from TRBV6-2 or TRBV6-3 and TRBJ2-1; 10 nucleotides align to TRBD2. Germline V lookup: CDR1 MNHEY, CDR2 SVGEGT. The CDR3 runs 16 residues. Trimming removed 2 bases from V and 4 bases from J; junction bases left unmatched: 5. The CDR3, as DNA: TGTGCCAGCAGTTACGGTCTAGCGGGAGTTTACAATGAGCAGTTCTTC. This codes for CASSYGLAGVYNEQFF.

This clone was observed at least ten times. Other DNA sequences in the same sample also yield this CDR3. The genes are TRBV5-1 and TRBJ1-2; TRBD1 might be the D (5 bases). CDR3 size: 12 residues. The germline V gene encodes CDR1 SGHRS and CDR2 YFSETQ. The V end was cut by 5 bases, the J end by 6 bases, with 11 bases between. The CDR3 sequence: CASRSGTDGYTF. The CDR3 DNA reads as TGCGCCAGCAGGTCCGGGACGGATGGCTACACCTTC.

This clone was found many times. This sequence joins TRBV4-1 and TRBJ2-2, with D perhaps TRBD1 or TRBD2 (5 bases each). Germline CDR1 reads MGHRA; CDR2 reads YSYEKL. Trimming pared 0 bases from V and 4 bases from J, leaving 15 bases between. There are 17 residues in the CDR3. CDR3 amino acids: CASSQDGVGTSTGELFF. CDR3 nucleotide sequence: TGCGCCAGCAGCCAAGATGGGGTCGGGACGAGCACCGGGGAGCTGTTTTTT.

Ten or more counts support this clone. The chain links TRBV5-6 to TRBJ1-1; D is unresolved. The CDR3 runs 14 residues. Trimming removed 2 bases from V and 1 base from J, with 9 bases in between. The germline gives CDR1 SGHDT, CDR2 YYEEEE. The CDR3 sequence: CASSFETRNTEAFF. CDR3 coding DNA: TGTGCCAGCAGCTTTGAAACACGGAACACTGAAGCTTTCTTT.

This clone was detected ten times or more. This CDR3 reads CASVGLATREQYF. The CDR3 region has the DNA TGTGCCAGCGTCGGACTAGCGACGAGGGAGCAGTACTTC. The rearrangement joins TRBV28 to TRBJ2-7; 9 nucleotides align to TRBD2. This CDR3 is built from 13 residues. CDR1 MDHEN and CDR2 SYDVKM come from the germline V gene. Losses at the gene ends were 8 bases for V and 7 bases for J; bases not matched to a gene: 9.

This clone occurred a few times. The chain carries TRBV6-2 or TRBV6-3 and TRBJ2-7; 12 nucleotides agree with TRBD2. CDR3 size: 19 residues. The V gene's germline CDR1 is MNHEY and CDR2 SVGEGT. J gave up 5 bases and V 0 bases, and 14 bases lay outside the gene matches. The CDR3 region is CASSYSKPLAGGLWDEQYF. CDR3 in DNA: TGTGCCAGCAGTTACTCGAAACCCCTAGCGGGAGGGCTCTGGGACGAGCAGTACTTC.

The chain couples TRBV10-3 to TRBJ2-3; D is ambiguous. Germline-derived CDR1 and CDR2 are ENHRY and SYGVKD. This CDR3 comprises 13 residues. Trimming stripped 2 bases from V and 5 bases from J, with 8 bases between. The DNA of the CDR3 is TGTGCCATCAGTGAGGTACCGGAAGATACGCAGTATTTT. As protein: CAISEVPEDTQYF.

The chain employs TRBV2 and TRBJ2-3, with 10 nucleotides matching TRBD2. V gave up 3 bases and J gave up 3 bases; unmatched junction bases: 12. This CDR3 comprises 18 residues. CDR1 and CDR2 (germline): SNHLY, FYNNEI. CDR3 DNA sequence: TGTGCCAGCAGTGAGGTTGTGGTAGCGGGAGGCGGTACAGATACGCAGTATTTT. Its protein product is CASSEVVVAGGGTDTQYF.

V and J are TRBV7-8 and TRBJ1-2; 11 nucleotides agree with TRBD1. This CDR3 comprises 16 residues. With V trimmed by 5 bases and J by 3 bases, 8 bases remained unmatched. Germline V CDR1 and CDR2: SGHVS, FQNEAQ. The chain's CDR3 is CASSLRGTGGDYGYTF. In DNA form, the CDR3 reads TGTGCCAGCAGCCTCCGCGGGACAGGGGGGGACTATGGCTACACCTTC.

This clone was found many times. This chain links TRBV28 with TRBJ2-6, with D unclear. Germline assignment: CDR1 MDHEN and CDR2 SYDVKM. The CDR3 extends over 13 amino acids. Trimming pared 11 bases from V and 4 bases from J, leaving 12 bases between. CDR3 sequence reads: CASRHPGANVLTF. The CDR3 DNA follows: TGTGCCTCTCGGCATCCGGGGGCCAACGTCCTGACTTTC.

This clone was observed a handful of times. The chain carries TRBV7-9 and TRBJ2-3, with 8 bases matching TRBD2. The CDR3 loop spans 15 amino acids. J gave up 4 bases and V 2 bases, and 5 bases lay outside the gene matches. The germline V gene encodes CDR1 SEHNR and CDR2 FQNEAQ (reference sequence). The DNA for the CDR3 is TGTGCCAGCAGCTTATACCGGGAGGGTCCAGATACGCAGTATTTT. This translates into CASSLYREGPDTQYF.

This clone showed up many times. The chain has TRBV7-9 and TRBJ2-1; the match to TRBD2 covers 8 bases. The germline gives CDR1 SEHNR, CDR2 FQNEAQ (reference sequence). The CDR3 is 14 amino acids. The ends lost 2 bases at V and 6 bases at J; junction bases unmatched: 3. The CDR3 DNA reads as TGTGCCAGCAGCTTAAGGACTAGCCTCAATGAGCAGTTCTTC. Its translation is CASSLRTSLNEQFF.

In its sample, this clone was seen many times. This rearrangement joins TRBV6-1 to TRBJ2-1; perhaps TRBD2 as D (6 bases). Germline V gives CDR1 MNHNS, CDR2 SASEGT. This CDR3 has 16 amino acids. Between the trimmed V and J ends, which lost 5 bases and 5 bases, there was a span of 19 bases. CDR3 in DNA: TGTGCCAGCAGTCCGGGGGACCTTCGAGTCAACAATGAGCAGTTCTTC. Amino acid sequence: CASSPGDLRVNNEQFF.

Only a few counts were recorded for this clone. V gene TRBV25-1 combines with J gene TRBJ2-1, with 8 bases aligning to TRBD2. From germline, CDR1 is MGHDK and CDR2 SYGVNS. The CDR3 is 20 residues long. With 5 bases clipped from V and 8 bases from J, the junction kept 26 bases outside the gene matches. Written as DNA, the CDR3 is TGTGCCAGCAGTCGTGGGGGGTCTCTAGCGGGTGGAGTATTTATCCATGAGCAGTTCTTC. This sequence encodes CASSRGGSLAGGVFIHEQFF. Using reference TRBV25-1 and TRBJ2-1 for the parts outside the CDR3, the full variable domain is EADIYQTPRYLVIGTGKKITLECSQTMGHDKMYWYQQDPGMELHLIHYSYGVNSTEKGDLSSESTVSRIRTEHFPLTLESARPSHTSQYLCASSRGGSLAGGVFIHEQFFGPGTRLTVL.

The genes are TRBV6-1 and TRBJ2-1, with TRBD2 as a possible D gene (6 bases). The CDR3 runs 15 residues. In germline, CDR1 is MNHNS, CDR2 SASEGT. V was trimmed by 8 bases and J by 9 bases, leaving 23 bases between them. The CDR3 spells CASPSTGRAISEQFF. For the CDR3, the DNA is TGTGCCAGCCCTAGCACCGGGAGAGCAATCAGTGAGCAGTTCTTC.